One and the same sample provided the 32 T cell receptor beta chains below, sequenced in a study of cytomegalovirus exposure and HLA in healthy donors. The table came from immunoSEQ multiplex PCR; TCRdb's copy has only in-frame clones and leaves some out. The table lists over 150,000 clones, 86% of them singletons. Material for sequencing was PBMCs. These TCRs come from a man between 18 and 29 years old in good health and CMV-seropositive.

This chain uses TRBV5-1 with TRBJ2-2; D is unresolved. The V end was cut by 0 bases, the J end by 0 bases, with 6 bases between. Germline V gene sequence: CDR1 SGHRS, CDR2 YFSETQ. The CDR3 spans 15 residues. The CDR3 DNA reads TGCGCCAGCAGCTTGGGCGTCCCGAACACCGGGGAGCTGTTTTTT. Translated: CASSLGVPNTGELFF.

V usage is TRBV6-5 and J usage is TRBJ1-1; no firm D call. Germline values: CDR1 MNHEY, CDR2 SVGAGI. The CDR3 spans 12 residues. V was cut by 6 bases and J by 1 base, with 6 bases left in between. The CDR3 nucleotides read TGTGCCAGCAGACCCGGGAACACTGAAGCTTTCTTT. Its protein product is CASRPGNTEAFF.

V and J are TRBV19 and TRBJ2-1, with D possibly being TRBD2 (5 bases). The V gene lost 6 bases and the J gene lost 5 bases, with 17 bases spanning the gap. The CDR3 has 15 amino acids. CDR1 is LNHDA, CDR2 SQIVND, per germline (reference sequence). The CDR3 region has the DNA TGTGCCAGTAGACCTGAGCGGTCCACACACAATGAGCAGTTCTTC. This encodes CASRPERSTHNEQFF.

The rearrangement links TRBV9 to TRBJ2-3; 10 bases are shared with TRBD2. V gave up 0 bases and J gave up 0 bases; unmatched junction bases: 1. This CDR3 spans 16 amino acids. Germline CDR1 is SGDLS and CDR2 is YYNGEE. The DNA of the CDR3 is TGTGCCAGCAGCGTAGAGACTAGCGGGAGCACAGATACGCAGTATTTT. It encodes CASSVETSGSTDTQYF.

This clone was detected only a few times. The chain couples TRBV7-9 to TRBJ1-6; 8 nucleotides align to TRBD1. The CDR3 has 14 residues. Germline CDR1 SEHNR, CDR2 FQNEAQ (reference sequence). J gave up 5 bases and V 5 bases, and 2 bases lay outside the gene matches. The CDR3 DNA sequence: TGTGCCAGCAGCCTACAGGGGGATAATTCACCCCTCCACTTT. This translates into CASSLQGDNSPLHF.

The chain recombines TRBV9 with TRBJ2-1; 13 bases line up with TRBD2. V lost 3 bases, J lost 9 bases, and 15 bases stayed unmatched. Germline V lookup: CDR1 SGDLS, CDR2 YYNGEE. This CDR3 comprises 18 residues. CDR3 nucleotide sequence: TGTGCCAGCAGCGAGACCCTCGGACTAGCGGGAGATAGGGGTGAGCAGTTCTTC. This translates into CASSETLGLAGDRGEQFF.

This clone came up once. The chain recombines TRBV11-2 with TRBJ1-1, with D possibly matching TRBD1 (5 bases). The CDR3 length is 12 residues. V lost 5 bases to trimming and J lost 14 bases, with 18 bases between them. The germline V gene encodes CDR1 SGHAT and CDR2 FQNNGV. The chain's CDR3 is CASSPAGLGGFF. CDR3 sequence (DNA): TGTGCCAGCAGCCCAGCGGGGCTGGGAGGCTTCTTT. Looking up the rest from reference TRBV11-2 and TRBJ1-1 gives the full variable domain: EAGVAQSPRYKIIEKRQSVAFWCNPISGHATLYWYQQILGQGPKLLIQFQNNGVVDDSQLPKDRFSAERLKGVDSTLKIQPAKLEDSAVYLCASSPAGLGGFFGQGTRLTVV.

The genes are TRBV5-6 and TRBJ2-1; D is possibly TRBD2 (7 bases). Germline assignment: CDR1 SGHDT and CDR2 YYEEEE. This CDR3 region has 13 residues. Deletions cut 6 bases from V and 6 bases from J, with 13 bases between. The CDR3 nucleotides are TGTGCCAGCAAGGGGCGGGGGCCCAATGAGCAGTTCTTC. Its protein is CASKGRGPNEQFF.

The rearrangement uses TRBV6-1 and TRBJ2-7, with 7 bases matching TRBD2. Unmatched junction bases numbered 2, after V lost 6 bases and J lost 0 bases. The CDR3 is 13 residues long. Germline CDR1 reads MNHNS; CDR2 reads SASEGT. CDR3 bases: TGTGCCAGCAGCCGGGACTACTCCTACGAGCAGTACTTC. Protein: CASSRDYSYEQYF.

The chain has TRBV5-4 and TRBJ2-5; tentatively, D is TRBD1 (6 bases). The germline V gene encodes CDR1 SGHNT and CDR2 YYREEE (reference sequence). The CDR3 is made up of 16 amino acids. Between the trimmed V and J ends, which lost 3 bases and 2 bases, there was a span of 17 bases. The CDR3 here is CASSYPGTPKQETQYF. For the CDR3, the DNA is TGTGCCAGCAGCTACCCCGGGACACCCAAACAAGAGACCCAGTACTTC.

V usage is TRBV5-1 and J usage is TRBJ2-5, with D possibly TRBD2 on 5 matching bases. Trimming took 3 bases from V and 5 from J, leaving 17 bases between them. The CDR3 contains 15 residues. CDR1 and CDR2 (germline): SGHRS, YFSETQ. CDR3 amino acids: CASSSVADPGETQYF. DNA of the CDR3: TGCGCCAGCAGCTCGGTGGCAGACCCGGGGGAGACCCAGTACTTC.

The chain links TRBV6-5 to TRBJ1-1; D gene uncertain. CDR1 and CDR2 from the germline V gene are MNHEY and SVGAGI. V shed 0 bases and J shed 5 bases, with 16 bases lying between them. The CDR3 is 16 amino acids. The CDR3 sequence is CASSYSSTPTRTEAFF. For the CDR3, the DNA is TGTGCCAGCAGTTACTCGTCAACACCAACCAGGACTGAAGCTTTCTTT.

This clone was observed once. The chain has TRBV6-6 and TRBJ2-7; 10 nucleotides line up with TRBD1. The germline V gene encodes CDR1 MNHNY and CDR2 SVGAGI (reference sequence). The length of the CDR3 is 14 residues. V shed 5 bases, J shed 6 bases, and the junction held 7 bases outside the gene matches. The CDR3 sequence is CASSPGTGVREQYF. For the CDR3, the DNA is TGTGCCAGCAGTCCCGGGACAGGGGTACGCGAGCAGTACTTC.

V is TRBV4-2 and J is TRBJ2-5; D might be TRBD2 (6 bases). Between the trimmed V and J ends, which lost 2 bases and 1 base, there was a span of 11 bases. The CDR3 is 15 residues long. The V gene's germline CDR1 is LGHNA and CDR2 YNFKEQ. The CDR3 sequence is CASSQWVSGQETQYF. The DNA for the CDR3 is TGTGCCAGCAGCCAATGGGTTAGCGGCCAAGAGACCCAGTACTTC.

This clone showed up just a few times. J is TRBJ1-2 and V is TRBV18; D gene unclear. Germline V gene data show CDR1 as KGHSH and CDR2 as LQKENI. With 3 bases removed from V and 0 bases from J, the gap between germline ends came to 8 bases. The CDR3 spans 14 residues. The CDR3 bases are TGTGCCAGCTCACCTCAGTTTGCTAACTATGGCTACACCTTC. Protein product: CASSPQFANYGYTF.

The rearrangement uses TRBV19 and TRBJ2-7, with TRBD2 identical over 8 bases. The V gene end was trimmed by 10 bases and the J gene end by 4 bases; junction bases not matched to a gene: 15. There are 15 residues in the CDR3. Looked up from germline, CDR1 is LNHDA and CDR2 is SQIVND (reference sequence). For the CDR3, the DNA is TGTGCCACCTCGGTCCGGGCGGGGGGCGCGTACGAGCAGTACTTC. This sequence encodes CATSVRAGGAYEQYF.

The rearrangement joins TRBV7-8 to TRBJ2-7; D ambiguous. The V end lost 1 base, the J end lost 2 bases, and 9 bases lay between the germline ends. The germline gives CDR1 SGHVS, CDR2 FQNEAQ. The CDR3 loop spans 14 amino acids. The CDR3 DNA reads as TGTGCCAGCAGCTTAGGACCTACAGCCTACGAGCAGTACTTC. The encoded protein is CASSLGPTAYEQYF.

In its sample, this clone was seen a few times. The chain carries TRBV6-5 and TRBJ1-1, with D perhaps TRBD1 (6 bases). This CDR3 region has 12 residues. V lost 0 bases, J lost 7 bases, and 6 bases lay in between. Germline V gives CDR1 MNHEY, CDR2 SVGAGI. The CDR3 is CASSYSTGEAFF. The CDR3 DNA reads as TGTGCCAGCAGTTACTCGACAGGTGAAGCTTTCTTT.

This clone was detected once. V usage is TRBV6-5 and J usage is TRBJ2-7, with 7 nucleotides matching TRBD1. The trim removed 2 bases at V and 2 bases at J, leaving 3 bases unmatched. In germline, CDR1 is MNHEY, CDR2 SVGAGI. CDR3 length: 14 residues. The CDR3 reads CASSYAQGAYEQYF. CDR3 DNA sequence: TGTGCCAGCAGTTACGCGCAGGGGGCCTACGAGCAGTACTTC.

This sequence joins TRBV7-8 and TRBJ2-4, with D maybe TRBD2 (5 bases). Trimming took 2 bases from V and 0 from J, leaving 17 bases between them. Germline lookup yields CDR1 SGHVS and CDR2 FQNEAQ. This CDR3 spans 18 amino acids. The CDR3 spells CASSLMEAKGLAKNIQYF. The CDR3 region has the DNA TGTGCCAGCAGCTTAATGGAGGCTAAGGGATTAGCCAAAAACATTCAGTACTTC.

The chain carries TRBV11-2 and TRBJ2-5; 7 bases agree with TRBD2. Germline CDR1 and CDR2: SGHAT and FQNNGV. V gave up 3 bases and J gave up 1 base; unmatched junction bases: 8. The CDR3 covers 16 residues. CDR3 bases: TGTGCCAGCAGCTTGGGGAGCACTAGCGCCCAAGAGACCCAGTACTTC. This encodes CASSLGSTSAQETQYF.

The J gene is TRBJ2-5, the V gene TRBV9; 9 bases map to TRBD2. The CDR3 covers 15 residues. Germline V lookup: CDR1 SGDLS, CDR2 YYNGEE. Germline trimming cut 4 bases from V and 4 bases from J; bases unmatched to any gene: 8. Here the CDR3 DNA reads TGTGCCAGCAGCCCCAGCGGGGGGCCGCCAGAGACCCAGTACTTC. Protein sequence: CASSPSGGPPETQYF.

This chain joins TRBV5-4 and TRBJ2-2; TRBD2 agrees at 12 bases. Trimming took 3 bases from V and 4 from J; bases not matched to a gene: 10. Germline V gene lookup returns CDR1 SGHNT and CDR2 YYREEE (reference sequence). The CDR3 runs 18 residues. The CDR3 spells CASSSQTSGSSRTGELFF. CDR3 DNA: TGTGCCAGCAGCTCTCAGACTAGCGGGAGTTCTCGCACCGGGGAGCTGTTTTTT.

The rearrangement joins TRBV4-2 to TRBJ1-5, with TRBD1 identical over 8 bases. The CDR3 sequence is 16 residues long. After removal of 0 bases from V and 2 bases from J, the junction contained 3 bases not matched to a gene. CDR1 LGHNA and CDR2 YNFKEQ come from the germline V gene. CDR3 DNA sequence: TGTGCCAGCAGCCAAGAGACAGGGGCGCGCAATCAGCCCCAGCATTTT. As protein: CASSQETGARNQPQHF.

The genes are TRBV7-2 and TRBJ2-5; 8 bases align to TRBD2. This CDR3 region has 16 residues. CDR1 and CDR2 (germline): SGHTA, FQGNSA. V gave up 5 bases and J gave up 4 bases; unmatched junction bases: 12. The DNA of the CDR3 is TGTGCCAGCAGCCCAACAACGGGCGGGAGGAGAGAGACCCAGTACTTC. It yields the protein CASSPTTGGRRETQYF.

The rearrangement links TRBV6-6 to TRBJ2-1; D is possibly TRBD1 (5 bases). V was shortened by 6 bases and J by 10 bases, with 16 bases between the two germline ends. The CDR3 has 13 residues. Germline assignment: CDR1 MNHNY and CDR2 SVGAGI (reference sequence). The CDR3 region has the DNA TGTGCCAGCAGCGAGACGGCAGGGCTCGAGCAGTTCTTC. It yields the protein CASSETAGLEQFF.

The chain is built from TRBV4-3 and TRBJ1-2, with D perhaps matching TRBD1 (5 bases). The length of the CDR3 is 15 residues. The V gene lost 4 bases and the J gene lost 3 bases, with 15 bases spanning the gap. Germline V lookup: CDR1 LGHNA, CDR2 YSLEER. CDR3: CASSPHQGGDYGYTF. CDR3 DNA: TGCGCCAGCAGCCCTCATCAGGGTGGTGACTATGGCTACACCTTC.

DNA of the CDR3: TGCGCCAGCAGCCAAGGAGACGCAGGGGTGTTTGGAAACACCATATATTTT. Encoded protein: CASSQGDAGVFGNTIYF. This rearrangement joins TRBV4-3 to TRBJ1-3, with a tentative D call TRBD1 (6 bases). V lost 1 base and J 3 bases, leaving 16 bases between the germline ends. The CDR3 runs 17 residues. Per germline, CDR1 LGHNA and CDR2 YSLEER.

CDR3 in amino acids: CASSPAKSSGSSYNEQFF. CDR3 in DNA: TGCGCCAGCAGCCCGGCCAAATCTAGCGGCAGCTCCTACAATGAGCAGTTCTTC. This chain uses TRBV5-1 with TRBJ2-1, with 7 bases matching TRBD2. The J segment lost 0 bases and the V segment lost 4 bases, leaving 13 bases of the junction unmatched. The CDR3 runs 18 residues. Germline V lookup: CDR1 SGHRS, CDR2 YFSETQ.

As regards this clone: The DNA is omitted, as the CDR3 cannot be located on it reliably, and the CDR3 follows TCRdb's listing. The genes are TRBV5-1 and TRBJ1-6; the table names TRBD1, a call not compared with the DNA. Germline CDR1 reads SGHRS; CDR2 reads YFSETQ. The CDR3 length equals 14 residues, ends included. CDR3: CASSSDTFGSPLHF.

This clone showed up just a few times. The chain combines TRBV7-6 with TRBJ2-7; D is perhaps TRBD2 (5 bases). CDR1 and CDR2 (germline): SGHVS, FNYEAQ. The CDR3 has 17 residues. V lost 0 bases to trimming and J lost 0 bases, with 15 bases between them. The DNA for the CDR3 is TGTGCCAGCAGCTTAGCTTTCCCTAGCCCTAGCTCCTACGAGCAGTACTTC. Encoded protein: CASSLAFPSPSSYEQYF. Full variable domain (missing parts from reference TRBV7-6 and TRBJ2-7): GAGVSQSPRYKVTKRGQDVALRCDPISGHVSLYWYRQALGQGPEFLTYFNYEAQQDKSGLPNDRFSAERPEGSISTLTIQRTEQRDSAMYRCASSLAFPSPSSYEQYFGPGTRLTVT.

This chain joins TRBV5-1 and TRBJ2-1, with a tentative D call TRBD2 (6 bases). In germline, CDR1 is SGHRS, CDR2 YFSETQ. The CDR3 runs to 15 residues. V was cut by 3 bases and J by 7 bases, with 17 bases left in between. This CDR3 is CASSSGSAGRNEQFF. The CDR3 DNA follows: TGCGCCAGCAGCTCTGGAAGTGCGGGGCGGAATGAGCAGTTCTTC. Filled out from reference TRBV5-1 and TRBJ2-1, the complete variable domain reads KAGVTQTPRYLIKTRGQQVTLSCSPISGHRSVSWYQQTPGQGLQFLFEYFSETQRNKGNFPGRFSGRQFSNSRSEMNVSTLELGDSALYLCASSSGSAGRNEQFFGPGTRLTVL.